This TCR beta chain stems from a study of PD-L1 blockade in urothelial cancer. Generated by immunoSEQ multiplex PCR, the TCRdb table keeps only in-frame clones and is missing some. Among 85,000 to 130,000 clones listed, around 93% were seen once. Germline lookup yields CDR1 MDHEN and CDR2 SYDVKM. This CDR3 comprises 15 residues. The V gene lost 5 bases and the J gene lost 7 bases, with 18 bases spanning the gap. The sample was PBMCs, taken around atezolizumab (anti-PD-L1) treatment. V usage is TRBV28 and J usage is TRBJ1-5; a possible D gene is TRBD1 (5 bases). This TCR derives from a woman over 75 with urothelial cancer. The CDR3 DNA sequence: TGTGCCAGCAGTCCCACCATGGGACTTAAACAGCCCCAGCATTTT. Amino acid sequence: CASSPTMGLKQPQHF.